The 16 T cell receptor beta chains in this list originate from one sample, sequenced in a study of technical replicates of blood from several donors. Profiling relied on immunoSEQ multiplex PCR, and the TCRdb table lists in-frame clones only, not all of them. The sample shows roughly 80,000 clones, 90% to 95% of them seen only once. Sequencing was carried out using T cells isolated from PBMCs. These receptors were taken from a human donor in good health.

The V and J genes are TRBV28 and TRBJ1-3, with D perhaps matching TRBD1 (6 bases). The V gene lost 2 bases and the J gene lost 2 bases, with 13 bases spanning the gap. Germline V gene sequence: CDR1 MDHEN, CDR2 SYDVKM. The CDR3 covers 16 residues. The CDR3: CASSLPGQYTGNTIYF. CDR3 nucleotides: TGTGCCAGCAGTTTACCGGGACAATATACTGGAAACACCATATATTTT.

The CDR3 coding sequence is TGTGCCAGCAGACTAGCGGGGGTCACAGATACGCAGTATTTT. It is translated as CASRLAGVTDTQYF. The rearrangement joins TRBV6-1 to TRBJ2-3; 11 bases agree with TRBD2. The CDR3 consists of 14 residues. Germline-derived CDR1 and CDR2 are MNHNS and SASEGT. The trim removed 6 bases at V and 2 bases at J, leaving 1 base unmatched.

DNA for the CDR3: TGTGCTTCAGGGACTAGCGGGAGCACAGATACGCAGTATTTT. The encoded protein is CASGTSGSTDTQYF. The chain recombines TRBV6-5 with TRBJ2-3; the match to TRBD2 covers 12 bases. The CDR3 is 14 residues long. CDR1 and CDR2 from the germline V gene are MNHEY and SVGAGI.

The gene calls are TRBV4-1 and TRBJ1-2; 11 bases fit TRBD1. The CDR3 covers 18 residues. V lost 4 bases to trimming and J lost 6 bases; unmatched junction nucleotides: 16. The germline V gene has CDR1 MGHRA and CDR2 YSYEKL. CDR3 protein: CASSLERDRGFLRNGYTF. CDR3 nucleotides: TGCGCCAGCAGCCTCGAACGGGACAGGGGGTTTCTGAGGAATGGCTACACCTTC.

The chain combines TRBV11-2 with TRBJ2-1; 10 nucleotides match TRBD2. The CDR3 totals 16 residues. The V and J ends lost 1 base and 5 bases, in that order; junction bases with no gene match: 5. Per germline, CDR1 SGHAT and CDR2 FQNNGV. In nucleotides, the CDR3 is TGTGCCAGCAGCTTAGGGAGCGGGGGGGCCAACAATGAGCAGTTCTTC. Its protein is CASSLGSGGANNEQFF.

This CDR3 reads CASSDSGNYGYTF. The CDR3 DNA is TGTGCCAGCAGTGATAGCGGAAACTATGGCTACACCTTC. V and J are TRBV2 and TRBJ1-2, with D unresolved. V lost 3 bases and J lost 2, with 7 bases in between. From germline, CDR1 is SNHLY and CDR2 FYNNEI. The CDR3 is 13 residues long.

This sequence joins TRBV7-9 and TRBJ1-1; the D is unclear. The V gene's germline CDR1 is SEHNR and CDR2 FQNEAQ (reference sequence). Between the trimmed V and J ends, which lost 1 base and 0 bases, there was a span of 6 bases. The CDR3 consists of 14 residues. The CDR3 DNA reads TGTGCCAGCAGCTTAGGAGGGATGAACACTGAAGCTTTCTTT. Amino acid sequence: CASSLGGMNTEAFF.

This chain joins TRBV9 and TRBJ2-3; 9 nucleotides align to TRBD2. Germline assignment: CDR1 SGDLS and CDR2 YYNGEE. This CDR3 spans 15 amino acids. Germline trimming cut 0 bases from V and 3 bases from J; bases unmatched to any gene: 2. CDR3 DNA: TGTGCCAGCAGCGTAGGGCTAGCGGGGACAGATACGCAGTATTTT. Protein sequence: CASSVGLAGTDTQYF.

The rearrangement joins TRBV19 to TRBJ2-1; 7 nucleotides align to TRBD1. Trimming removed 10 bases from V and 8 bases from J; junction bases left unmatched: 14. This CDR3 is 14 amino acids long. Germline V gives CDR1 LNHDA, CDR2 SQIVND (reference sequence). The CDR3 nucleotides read TGTGCCACCAAACCACCGGGACAGTCACATGAGCAGTTCTTC. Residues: CATKPPGQSHEQFF.

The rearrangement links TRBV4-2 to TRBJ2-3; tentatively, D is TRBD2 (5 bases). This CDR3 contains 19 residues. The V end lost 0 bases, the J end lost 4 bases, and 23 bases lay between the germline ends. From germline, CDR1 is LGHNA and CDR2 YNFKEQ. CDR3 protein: CASSQEPSGLGMSADTQYF. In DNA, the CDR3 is TGTGCCAGCAGCCAAGAACCGAGCGGTCTGGGGATGTCTGCAGATACGCAGTATTTT.

This CDR3 is CASSDDSLAGGQHSYNEQFF. DNA for the CDR3: TGTGCCAGCAGTGACGACTCACTAGCGGGGGGCCAGCACTCCTACAATGAGCAGTTCTTC. J is TRBJ2-1 and V is TRBV6-1; 12 bases agree with TRBD2. J was trimmed by 0 bases and V by 3 bases; bases with no gene match: 12. The germline gives CDR1 MNHNS, CDR2 SASEGT. The CDR3 covers 20 residues.

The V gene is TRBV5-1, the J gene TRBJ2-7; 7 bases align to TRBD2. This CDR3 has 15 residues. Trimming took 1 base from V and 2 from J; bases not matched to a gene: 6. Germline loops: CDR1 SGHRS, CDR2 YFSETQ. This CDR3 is CASSLSRGSPYEQYF. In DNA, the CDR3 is TGCGCCAGCAGCTTGTCCCGCGGGAGCCCCTACGAGCAGTACTTC.

In nucleotides, the CDR3 is TGTGCCAGCAGCATGTTGGGCAGTGGCTACAATGAGCAGTTCTTC. Translating it yields CASSMLGSGYNEQFF. This rearrangement joins TRBV6-1 to TRBJ2-1; D gene unclear. Germline V gene sequence: CDR1 MNHNS, CDR2 SASEGT. This CDR3 comprises 15 residues. Trimming took 6 bases from V and 3 from J, leaving 15 bases between them.

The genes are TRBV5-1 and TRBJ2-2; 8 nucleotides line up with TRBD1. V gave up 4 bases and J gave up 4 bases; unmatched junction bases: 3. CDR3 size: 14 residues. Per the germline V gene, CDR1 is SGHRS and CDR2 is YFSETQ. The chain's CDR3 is CASSDRGGTGELFF. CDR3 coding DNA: TGCGCCAGCAGCGACAGGGGAGGCACCGGGGAGCTGTTTTTT.

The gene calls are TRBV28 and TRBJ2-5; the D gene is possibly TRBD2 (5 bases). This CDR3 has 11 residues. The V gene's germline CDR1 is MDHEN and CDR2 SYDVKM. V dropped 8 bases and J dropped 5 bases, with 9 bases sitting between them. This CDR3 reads CASRGKETQYF. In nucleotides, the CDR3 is TGTGCCAGCCGAGGGAAGGAGACCCAGTACTTC.

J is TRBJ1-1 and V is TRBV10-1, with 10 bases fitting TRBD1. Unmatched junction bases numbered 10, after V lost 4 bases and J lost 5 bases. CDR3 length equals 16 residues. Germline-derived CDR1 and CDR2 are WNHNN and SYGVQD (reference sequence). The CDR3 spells CASSAYPGQGGTEAFF. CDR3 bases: TGCGCCAGCAGTGCTTACCCCGGACAGGGGGGGACTGAAGCTTTCTTT.